Each of the 18 T cell receptor beta chains below was sequenced from the same sample in a study of breast tumors, draining lymph nodes, adjacent tissues (dated by TCRdb to the mid-2010s). The lymph node samples were taken from the axillary draining lymph nodes of breast cancer patients. Library method: multiplex PCR. Sequencing instrument: Illumina HiSeq 2000. The public reads were quality trimmed at Q25 with fastp and then assembled into clones with MiXCR by TCRdb, keeping productive beta chains. Every distinct CDR3 protein forms one entry, paired with its most common genes and DNA. The sample profile shows about 110,000 distinct CDR3 sequences; more than 25% of them were found once. The ten largest make up approximately 5.4% of the sample. The sequencing sample was made of axillary lymph node tissue. These receptors were taken from a female donor with breast cancer. Some clones in this sample may be carry-over from other donors' samples.

This clonotype was counted many times. The rearrangement links TRBV20-1 to TRBJ1-3; no clear D gene. V was shortened by 3 bases and J by 0 bases, with 6 bases between the two germline ends. Germline V gene sequence: CDR1 DFQATT, CDR2 SNEGSKA (reference sequence). The CDR3 covers 13 residues. CDR3 DNA: TGCAGTGCTAGTTCTCCCTCTGGAAACACCATATATTTT. Its translation is CSASSPSGNTIYF.

CDR3 in amino acids: CASSVEDGGYGYTF. In nucleotides, the CDR3 is TGTGCCAGCAGCGTAGAGGACGGGGGGTACGGCTACACCTTC. This chain joins TRBV9 and TRBJ1-2; weak D call: TRBD1 (5 bases). The germline V gene encodes CDR1 SGDLS and CDR2 YYNGEE. V was shortened by 0 bases and J by 8 bases, with 14 bases between the two germline ends. CDR3 length: 14 amino acids.

This clonotype was counted many times. The rearrangement uses TRBV24-1 and TRBJ2-1; D gene ambiguous. The CDR3 runs to 15 residues. Trimming removed 5 bases at V and 4 bases at J, with 14 bases between. CDR1 KGHDR and CDR2 SFDVKD come from the germline V gene. The CDR3: CATSAPGHLYNEQFF. The CDR3 DNA reads TGTGCCACCAGTGCCCCCGGCCATCTTTACAATGAGCAGTTCTTC.

The sample holds many counts of this clonotype. The V gene is TRBV4-3, the J gene TRBJ2-3; the match to TRBD2 covers 12 bases. Trimming removed 2 bases from V and 6 bases from J; junction bases left unmatched: 9. CDR1 and CDR2 from the germline V gene are LGHNA and YSLEER. This CDR3 contains 17 residues. CDR3 bases: TGCGCCAGCAGCCAAAGGCGGAGGACTAGCGGGGCGGATACGCAGTATTTT. Encoded protein: CASSQRRRTSGADTQYF.

Comments on this clonotype: A read error is likely, as this CDR3 ends without the conserved phenylalanine or tryptophan. The chain is built from TRBV6-5 and TRBJ1-6, with TRBD1 as a possible D gene (5 bases). V gave up 5 bases and J gave up 4 bases, with 9 bases separating them. Per germline, CDR1 MNHEY and CDR2 SVGAGI. This CDR3 has 14 residues. The CDR3, as DNA: TGTGCCAGCAGTCCGGGACTTTATAATTCACCCCTCCACCTT. It translates to CASSPGLYNSPLHL.

This clonotype occurred many times. This sequence joins TRBV20-1 and TRBJ2-7; D is undetermined. The CDR3 runs to 16 residues. In germline, CDR1 is DFQATT, CDR2 SNEGSKA (reference sequence). V shed 0 bases and J shed 3 bases, with 18 bases lying between them. In DNA form, the CDR3 reads TGCAGTGCTAGAGATCTTCAGACATTCAGTATCTACGAGCAGTACTTC. Amino acids: CSARDLQTFSIYEQYF.

This chain uses TRBV9 with TRBJ2-2, with D possibly TRBD2 on 7 matching bases. Trimming cost V 0 bases and J 16 bases, with 19 bases left between them. The CDR3 length is 14 residues. Looked up from germline, CDR1 is SGDLS and CDR2 is YYNGEE. The CDR3: CASSVGGETGGPFF. CDR3 coding DNA: TGTGCCAGCAGCGTAGGGGGGGAAACCGGGGGGCCGTTTTTT.

This clonotype was counted ten times or more. The chain is built from TRBV24-1 and TRBJ2-1, with 8 bases that match TRBD2. Looked up from germline, CDR1 is KGHDR and CDR2 is SFDVKD. CDR3 length: 17 amino acids. Losses at the gene ends were 2 bases for V and 0 bases for J; bases not matched to a gene: 5. CDR3 DNA sequence: TGTGCCACCAGTGATTCAGGGACTAGAGGCTCCTACAATGAGCAGTTCTTC. It yields the protein CATSDSGTRGSYNEQFF.

The V gene is TRBV5-8, the J gene TRBJ2-7; 7 bases match TRBD2. The CDR3 sequence is 14 residues long. The V gene end was trimmed by 6 bases and the J gene end by 5 bases; junction bases not matched to a gene: 11. The V gene's germline CDR1 is SGHTS and CDR2 YDEGEE. The CDR3 protein is CASTNLAAGNEQYF. The DNA of the CDR3 is TGTGCCAGCACCAATCTAGCGGCAGGTAACGAGCAGTACTTC.

The table lists this clonotype with a few counts. The CDR3 reads CANRPEVPGGYEQYF. The CDR3, as DNA: TGTGCCAACAGACCCGAAGTACCTGGCGGCTACGAGCAGTACTTC. The chain is built from TRBV28 and TRBJ2-7; no clear D. Trimming shortened V by 10 bases and J by 3 bases, and 22 bases separated the two germline ends. CDR3 length equals 15 residues. The germline V gene encodes CDR1 MDHEN and CDR2 SYDVKM.

CDR3 DNA sequence: TGCGCCAGCAGCTTATCCAGCCTTAGCGGTCCCTACGAGCAGTACTTC. Translation gives CASSLSSLSGPYEQYF. The chain couples TRBV5-1 to TRBJ2-7, with TRBD2 as a possible D gene (6 bases). The germline CDR1 and CDR2 sequences are SGHRS and YFSETQ. V lost 2 bases and J 2 bases, leaving 17 bases between the germline ends. CDR3 size: 16 residues.

The chain recombines TRBV6-5 with TRBJ2-3, with D unresolved. Germline loops: CDR1 MNHEY, CDR2 SVGAGI. The CDR3 consists of 13 residues. V shed 9 bases and J shed 0 bases, with 10 bases lying between them. CDR3 DNA sequence: TGTGCCAGTTTTGGGTCTAGCACAGATACGCAGTATTTT. Its translation: CASFGSSTDTQYF.

A remark on this clonotype: An end of the junction differs from the germline gene, which may be a read error. The chain has TRBV7-2 and TRBJ2-3; 10 nucleotides match TRBD2. Germline CDR1 and CDR2: SGHTA and FQGNSA. This CDR3 comprises 17 residues. The CDR3 DNA reads as TGTGCCAGCAGCGAGGTAGCGGGGGGCCCTAGCACAGATCCGCAGTATTTT. It translates to CASSEVAGGPSTDPQYF. The full variable domain, with the rest looked up from reference TRBV7-2 and TRBJ2-3, is GAGVSQSPSNKVTEKGKDVELRCDPISGHTALYWYRQSLGQGLEFLIYFQGNSAPDKSGLPSDRFSAERTGGSVSTLTIQRTQQEDSAVYLCASSEVAGGPSTDPQYFGPGTRLTVL.

The V gene is TRBV5-4, the J gene TRBJ1-1, with a tentative D call TRBD1 (6 bases). This CDR3 is 14 amino acids long. Germline CDR1 is SGHNT and CDR2 is YYREEE (reference sequence). Deletions cut 4 bases from V and 3 bases from J, with 13 bases between. The DNA of the CDR3 is TGTGCCAGCAGCGCCGACAGGCTGGACACTGAAGCTTTCTTT. This encodes CASSADRLDTEAFF.

This clonotype occurred many times. This chain uses TRBV6-5 with TRBJ2-2, with D possibly matching TRBD2 (6 bases). The CDR3 has 16 amino acids. The V gene lost 6 bases and the J gene lost 2 bases, with 16 bases spanning the gap. CDR1 is MNHEY and CDR2 is SVGAGI in the germline V gene. CDR3 region: CASRPGTDYNTGELFF. The CDR3 region has the DNA TGTGCCAGCAGGCCTGGGACGGACTATAACACCGGGGAGCTGTTTTTT.

This chain uses TRBV6-1 with TRBJ1-1; D is uncertain. The CDR3 is 14 amino acids. V lost 7 bases and J 0 bases, leaving 12 bases between the germline ends. Germline lookup yields CDR1 MNHNS and CDR2 SASEGT. The CDR3 sequence is CASTWSTLNTEAFF. CDR3 coding DNA: TGTGCCAGCACTTGGAGTACCTTGAACACTGAAGCTTTCTTT.

This clonotype was observed at least ten times. The germline gene is not matched at one end of the junction; a read error may be the cause. The CDR3 nucleotides are TGTGCCAGCAGTTCCAGAGTCTATGGCCACACCTTC. Protein sequence: CASSSRVYGHTF. The rearrangement joins TRBV28 to TRBJ1-2; D gene unclear. Looked up from germline, CDR1 is MDHEN and CDR2 is SYDVKM. This CDR3 comprises 12 residues.

This clonotype was seen ten or more times. The chain couples TRBV6-2 or TRBV6-3 to TRBJ2-5; unclear D gene. The CDR3 runs 12 residues. Germline CDR1 reads MNHEY; CDR2 reads SVGEGT. V lost 0 bases to trimming and J lost 5 bases, with 4 bases between them. The CDR3 region has the DNA TGTGCCAGCAGTTACTCGGGGGAGACCCAGTACTTC. As protein: CASSYSGETQYF.